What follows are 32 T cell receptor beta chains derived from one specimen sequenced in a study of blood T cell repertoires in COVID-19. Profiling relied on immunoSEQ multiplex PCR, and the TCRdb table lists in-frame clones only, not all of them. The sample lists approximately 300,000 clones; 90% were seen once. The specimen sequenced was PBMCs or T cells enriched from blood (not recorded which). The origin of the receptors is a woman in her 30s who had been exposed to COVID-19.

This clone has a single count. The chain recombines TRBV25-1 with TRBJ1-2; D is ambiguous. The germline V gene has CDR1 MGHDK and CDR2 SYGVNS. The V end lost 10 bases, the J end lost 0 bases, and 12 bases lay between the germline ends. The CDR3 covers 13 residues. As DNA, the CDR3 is TGTGCCACCAATCCCGGGTCTAACTATGGCTACACCTTC. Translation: CATNPGSNYGYTF.

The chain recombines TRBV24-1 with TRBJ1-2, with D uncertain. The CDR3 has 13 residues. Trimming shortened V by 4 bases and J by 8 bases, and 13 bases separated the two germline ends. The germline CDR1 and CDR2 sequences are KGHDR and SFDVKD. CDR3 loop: CATSEPRGLGYTF. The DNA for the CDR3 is TGTGCCACCAGTGAACCCCGAGGGTTGGGCTACACCTTC.

The CDR3 bases are TGTGCCAGCAGCTTCGCAGAGGGGGCCGAGGATACGCAGTATTTT. This encodes CASSFAEGAEDTQYF. The chain joins TRBV7-9 to TRBJ2-3; 7 bases are shared with TRBD1. The CDR3 spans 15 residues. Germline V gives CDR1 SEHNR, CDR2 FQNEAQ (reference sequence). V trimming: 3 bases; J trimming: 6 bases; junction bases outside the gene matches: 9.

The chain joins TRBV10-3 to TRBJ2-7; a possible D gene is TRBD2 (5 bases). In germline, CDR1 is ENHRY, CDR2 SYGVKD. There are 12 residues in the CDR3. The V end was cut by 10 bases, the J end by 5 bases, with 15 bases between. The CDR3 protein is CASAGVIDEQYF. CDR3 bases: TGTGCCAGCGCCGGGGTAATAGACGAGCAGTACTTC.

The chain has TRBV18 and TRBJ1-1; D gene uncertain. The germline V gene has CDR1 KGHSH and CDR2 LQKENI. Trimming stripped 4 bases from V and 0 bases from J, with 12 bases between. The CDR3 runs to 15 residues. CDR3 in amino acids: CASSLGPVLNTEAFF. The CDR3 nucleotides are TGTGCCAGCTCACTGGGCCCGGTTCTGAACACTGAAGCTTTCTTT.

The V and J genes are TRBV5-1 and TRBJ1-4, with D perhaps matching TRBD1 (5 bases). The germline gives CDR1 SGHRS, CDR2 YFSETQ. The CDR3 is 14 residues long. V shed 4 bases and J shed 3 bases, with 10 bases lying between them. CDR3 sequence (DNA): TGCGCCAGCAGCCCAGGGCAGGCTAATGAAAAACTGTTTTTT. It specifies CASSPGQANEKLFF.

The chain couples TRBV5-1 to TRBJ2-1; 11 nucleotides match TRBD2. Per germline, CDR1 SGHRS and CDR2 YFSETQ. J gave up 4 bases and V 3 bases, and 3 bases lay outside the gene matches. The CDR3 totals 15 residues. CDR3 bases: TGCGCCAGCAGCTCTAGCGGGGGGCGATACAATGAGCAGTTCTTC. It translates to CASSSSGGRYNEQFF.

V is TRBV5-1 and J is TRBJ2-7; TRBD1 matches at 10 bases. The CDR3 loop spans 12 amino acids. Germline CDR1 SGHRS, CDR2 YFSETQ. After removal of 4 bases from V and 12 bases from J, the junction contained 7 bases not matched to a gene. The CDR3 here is CASSVDRGRGYF. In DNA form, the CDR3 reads TGCGCCAGCAGCGTCGACAGGGGGCGAGGGTACTTC.

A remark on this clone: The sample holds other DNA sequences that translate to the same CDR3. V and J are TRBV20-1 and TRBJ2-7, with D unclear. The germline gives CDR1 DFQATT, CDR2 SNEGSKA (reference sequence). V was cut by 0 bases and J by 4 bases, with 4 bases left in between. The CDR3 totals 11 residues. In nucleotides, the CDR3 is TGCAGTGCTAGAGACGTTTACGAGCAGTACTTC. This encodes CSARDVYEQYF.

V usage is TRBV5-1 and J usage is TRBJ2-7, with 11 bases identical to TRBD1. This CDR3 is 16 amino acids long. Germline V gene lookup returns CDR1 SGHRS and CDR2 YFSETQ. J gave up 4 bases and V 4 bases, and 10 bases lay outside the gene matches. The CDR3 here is CASSAYGQGAGYEQYF. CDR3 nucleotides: TGCGCCAGCAGCGCGTACGGACAGGGGGCAGGTTACGAGCAGTACTTC.

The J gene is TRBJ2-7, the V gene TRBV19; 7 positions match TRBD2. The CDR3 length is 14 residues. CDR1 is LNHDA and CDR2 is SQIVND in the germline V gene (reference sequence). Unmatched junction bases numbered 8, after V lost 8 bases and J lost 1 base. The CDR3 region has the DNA TGTGCCAGTCAAGCGGGACTGGGTTCCTACGAGCAGTACTTC. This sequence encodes CASQAGLGSYEQYF.

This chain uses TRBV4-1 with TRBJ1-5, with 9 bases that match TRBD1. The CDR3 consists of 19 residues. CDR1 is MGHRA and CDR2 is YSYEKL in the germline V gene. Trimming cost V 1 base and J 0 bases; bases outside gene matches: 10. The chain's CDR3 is CASSQGPGQGLYSNQPQHF. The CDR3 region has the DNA TGCGCCAGCAGCCAAGGACCGGGACAGGGACTTTATAGCAATCAGCCCCAGCATTTT.

The CDR3 DNA reads TGTGCCAGCAGCTTAGCCGTGACAGGGACCTCCCTCCACTTT. Encoded protein: CASSLAVTGTSLHF. The V gene is TRBV7-9, the J gene TRBJ1-6, with 7 bases lining up with TRBD1. The trim removed 0 bases at V and 14 bases at J, leaving 7 bases unmatched. Germline V CDR1 and CDR2: SEHNR, FQNEAQ (reference sequence). This CDR3 has 14 residues.

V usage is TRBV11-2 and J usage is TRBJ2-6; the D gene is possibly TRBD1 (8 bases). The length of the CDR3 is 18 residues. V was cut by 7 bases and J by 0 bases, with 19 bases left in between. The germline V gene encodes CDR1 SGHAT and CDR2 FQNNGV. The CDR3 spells CASTVQGGLVSGANVLTF. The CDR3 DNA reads TGTGCCAGCACCGTACAGGGGGGGTTGGTCTCTGGGGCCAACGTCCTGACTTTC.

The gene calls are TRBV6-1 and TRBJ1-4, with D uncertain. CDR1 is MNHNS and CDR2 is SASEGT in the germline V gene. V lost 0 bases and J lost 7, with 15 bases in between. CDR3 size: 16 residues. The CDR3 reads CASSEAFGHSGEKLFF. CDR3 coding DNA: TGTGCCAGCAGTGAAGCTTTTGGGCATTCTGGTGAAAAACTGTTTTTT.

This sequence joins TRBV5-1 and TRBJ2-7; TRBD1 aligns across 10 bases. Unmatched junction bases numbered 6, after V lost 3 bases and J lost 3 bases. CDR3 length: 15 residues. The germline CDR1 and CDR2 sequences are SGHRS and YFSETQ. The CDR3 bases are TGCGCCAGCAGCTCTCCGGGACAGGGGCTCTACGAGCAGTACTTC. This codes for CASSSPGQGLYEQYF.

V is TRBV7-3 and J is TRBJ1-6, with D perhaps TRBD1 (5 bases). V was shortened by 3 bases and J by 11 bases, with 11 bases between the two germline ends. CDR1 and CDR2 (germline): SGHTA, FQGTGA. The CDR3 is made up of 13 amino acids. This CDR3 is CASSFGGLTPLHF. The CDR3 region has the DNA TGTGCCAGCAGCTTCGGGGGGTTGACACCCCTCCACTTT.

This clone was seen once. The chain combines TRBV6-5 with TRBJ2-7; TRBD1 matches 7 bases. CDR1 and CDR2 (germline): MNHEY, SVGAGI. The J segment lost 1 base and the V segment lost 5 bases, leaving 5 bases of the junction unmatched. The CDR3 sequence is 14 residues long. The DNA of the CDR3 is TGTGCCAGCAGTCGGCAGGGGGATTCCTACGAGCAGTACTTC. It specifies CASSRQGDSYEQYF.

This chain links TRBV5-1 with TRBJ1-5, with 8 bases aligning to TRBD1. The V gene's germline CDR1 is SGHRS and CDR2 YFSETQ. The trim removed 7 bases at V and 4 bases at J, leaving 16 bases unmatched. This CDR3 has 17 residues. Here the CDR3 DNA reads TGCGCCAGCCGCCTCGGGTATGACGGACAGGGAAATCAGCCCCAGCATTTT. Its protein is CASRLGYDGQGNQPQHF.

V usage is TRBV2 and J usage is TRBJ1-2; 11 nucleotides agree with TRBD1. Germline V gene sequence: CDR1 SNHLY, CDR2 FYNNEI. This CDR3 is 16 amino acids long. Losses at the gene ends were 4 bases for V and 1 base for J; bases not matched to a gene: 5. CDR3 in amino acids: CASSAVDRGLNYGYTF. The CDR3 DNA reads TGTGCCAGCAGTGCGGTGGACAGGGGGCTTAACTATGGCTACACCTTC.

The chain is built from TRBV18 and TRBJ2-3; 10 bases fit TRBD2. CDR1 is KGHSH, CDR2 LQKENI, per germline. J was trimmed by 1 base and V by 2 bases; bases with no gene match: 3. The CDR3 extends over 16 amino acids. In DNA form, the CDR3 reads TGTGCCAGCTCACCAACTAGCGGGGCCCGCACAGATACGCAGTATTTT. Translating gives CASSPTSGARTDTQYF. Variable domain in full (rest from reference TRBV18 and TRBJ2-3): NAGVMQNPRHLVRRRGQEARLRCSPMKGHSHVYWYRQLPEEGLKFMVYLQKENIIDESGMPKERFSAEFPKEGPSILRIQQVVRGDSAAYFCASSPTSGARTDTQYFGPGTRLTVL.

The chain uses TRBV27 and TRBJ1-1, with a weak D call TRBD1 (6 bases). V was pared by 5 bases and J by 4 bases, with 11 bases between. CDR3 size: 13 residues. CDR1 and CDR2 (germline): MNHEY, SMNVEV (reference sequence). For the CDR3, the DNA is TGTGCCAGCAGTCCACAGGGTGGCACTGAAGCTTTCTTT. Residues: CASSPQGGTEAFF.

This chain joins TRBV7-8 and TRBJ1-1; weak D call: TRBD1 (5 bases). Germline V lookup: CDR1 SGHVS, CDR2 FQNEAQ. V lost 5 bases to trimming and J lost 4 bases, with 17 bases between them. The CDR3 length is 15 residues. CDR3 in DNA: TGTGCCAGCAGCCCGTTAAGGGGTTGGCGCACTGAAGCTTTCTTT. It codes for CASSPLRGWRTEAFF.

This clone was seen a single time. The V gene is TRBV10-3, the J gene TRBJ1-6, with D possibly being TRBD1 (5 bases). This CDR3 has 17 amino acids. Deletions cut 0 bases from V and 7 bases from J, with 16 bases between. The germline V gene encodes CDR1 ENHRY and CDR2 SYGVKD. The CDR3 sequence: CAISESFRGIANSPLHF. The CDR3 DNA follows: TGTGCCATCAGTGAGTCGTTCCGGGGGATTGCCAATTCACCCCTCCACTTT.

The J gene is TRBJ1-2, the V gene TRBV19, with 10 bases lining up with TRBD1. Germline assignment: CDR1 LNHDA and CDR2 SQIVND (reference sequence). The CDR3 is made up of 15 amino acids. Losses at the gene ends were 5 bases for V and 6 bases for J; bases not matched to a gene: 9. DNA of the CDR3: TGTGCCAGTAGTGTTGGGACAGGGGATCTGAATGGCTACACCTTC. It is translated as CASSVGTGDLNGYTF. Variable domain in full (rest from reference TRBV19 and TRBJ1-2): DGGITQSPKYLFRKEGQNVTLSCEQNLNHDAMYWYRQDPGQGLRLIYYSQIVNDFQKGDIAEGYSVSREKKESFPLTVTSAQKNPTAFYLCASSVGTGDLNGYTFGSGTRLTVV.

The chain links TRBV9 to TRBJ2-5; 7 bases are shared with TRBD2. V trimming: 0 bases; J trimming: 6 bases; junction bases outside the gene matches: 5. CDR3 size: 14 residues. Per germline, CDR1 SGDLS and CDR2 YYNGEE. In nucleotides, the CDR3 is TGTGCCAGCAGCGTAGGTCAGGGAGGGAAGACCCAGTACTTC. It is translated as CASSVGQGGKTQYF.

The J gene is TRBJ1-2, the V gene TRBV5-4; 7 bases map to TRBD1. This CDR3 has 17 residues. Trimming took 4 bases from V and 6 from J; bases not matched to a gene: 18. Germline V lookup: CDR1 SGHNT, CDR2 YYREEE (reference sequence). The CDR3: CASSPVNPRQGADGYTF. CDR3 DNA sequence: TGTGCCAGCAGCCCAGTAAACCCACGACAGGGAGCGGATGGCTACACCTTC.

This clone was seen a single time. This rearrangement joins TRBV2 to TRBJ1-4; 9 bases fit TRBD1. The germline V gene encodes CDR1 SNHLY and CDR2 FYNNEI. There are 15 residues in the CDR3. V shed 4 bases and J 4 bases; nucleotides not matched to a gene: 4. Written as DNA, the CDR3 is TGTGCCAGCAGTGGACAGGGGGGAGTTAATGAAAAACTGTTTTTT. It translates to CASSGQGGVNEKLFF.

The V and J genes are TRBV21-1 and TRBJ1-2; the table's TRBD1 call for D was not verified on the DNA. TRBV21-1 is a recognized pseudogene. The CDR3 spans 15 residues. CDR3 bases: TGTGCCAGCAGCCATAGACAGATGACTAACTATGGCTACACCTTC. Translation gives CASSHRQMTNYGYTF.

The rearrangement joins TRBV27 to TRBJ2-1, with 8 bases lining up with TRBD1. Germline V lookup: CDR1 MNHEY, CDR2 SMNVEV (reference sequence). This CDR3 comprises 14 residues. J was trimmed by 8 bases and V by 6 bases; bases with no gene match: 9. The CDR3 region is CASSPRQGIDEQFF. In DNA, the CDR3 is TGTGCCAGCAGCCCAAGACAGGGGATTGATGAGCAGTTCTTC.

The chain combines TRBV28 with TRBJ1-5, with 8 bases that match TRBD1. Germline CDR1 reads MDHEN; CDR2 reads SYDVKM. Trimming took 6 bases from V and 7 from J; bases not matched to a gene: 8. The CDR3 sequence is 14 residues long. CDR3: CASRQGGLTQPQHF. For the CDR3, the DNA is TGTGCCAGCAGACAGGGGGGACTAACGCAGCCCCAGCATTTT.

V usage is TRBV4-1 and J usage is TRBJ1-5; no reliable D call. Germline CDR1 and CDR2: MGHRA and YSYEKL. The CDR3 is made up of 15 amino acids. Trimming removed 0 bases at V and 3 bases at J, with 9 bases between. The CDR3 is CASSQDGQNNQPQHF. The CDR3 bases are TGCGCCAGCAGCCAAGATGGGCAGAACAATCAGCCCCAGCATTTT.